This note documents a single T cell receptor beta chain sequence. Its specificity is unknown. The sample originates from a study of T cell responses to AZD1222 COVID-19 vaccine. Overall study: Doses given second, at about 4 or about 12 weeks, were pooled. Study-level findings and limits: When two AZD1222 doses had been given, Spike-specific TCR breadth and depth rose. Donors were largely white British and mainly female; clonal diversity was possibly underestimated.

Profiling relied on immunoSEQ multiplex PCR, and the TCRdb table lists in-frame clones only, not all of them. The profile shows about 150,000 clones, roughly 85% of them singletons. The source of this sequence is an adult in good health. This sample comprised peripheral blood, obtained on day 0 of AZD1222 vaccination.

The CDR3 is CSTSGASGGAGDEQFF. The CDR3 bases are TGCAGCACATCTGGGGCTAGCGGGGGGGCCGGCGATGAGCAGTTCTTC. The V call is TRBV29-1, the J call TRBJ2-1, with 12 bases that match TRBD2. The V and J ends lost 8 bases and 8 bases, in that order; junction bases with no gene match: 16. The CDR3 is 16 residues long. Per the germline V gene, CDR1 is SQVTM and CDR2 is ANQGSEA.